The 12 T cell receptor beta chains listed next were all sequenced from one sample in a study of shared clonotypes between healthy human individuals. Some clones are missing from TCRdb's copy, which holds only in-frame ones; the method was immunoSEQ multiplex PCR. The profile shows 190,000 or so clones, about 68% of them singletons. Sequencing input: memory CD4+ T cells sorted from blood. Subset here: CD45RA-negative fraction. The receptors were sampled from a man aged 30 to 39 in good health.

V usage is TRBV9 and J usage is TRBJ2-3; 7 bases fit TRBD2. V lost 0 bases, J lost 4 bases, and 11 bases stayed unmatched. Germline assignment: CDR1 SGDLS and CDR2 YYNGEE. The CDR3 covers 17 residues. CDR3 region: CASSVDPSGLISDTQYF. The DNA of the CDR3 is TGTGCCAGCAGCGTAGATCCTAGCGGCTTAATCTCAGATACGCAGTATTTT.

The J gene is TRBJ1-2, the V gene TRBV12-2. TRBV12-2 counts as a pseudogene. CDR3 length: 13 residues. Written as DNA, the CDR3 is TGTGCAAGTCGCTTAGGATTAGGCTATGGCTACACCTTC. Amino acids: CASRLGLGYGYTF.

The chain employs TRBV25-1 and TRBJ2-7; either TRBD1 or TRBD2 may supply D (6 bases each). The germline V and J ends were trimmed by 8 bases and 5 bases, with 19 bases remaining between them. The CDR3 consists of 14 residues. Germline V gives CDR1 MGHDK, CDR2 SYGVNS. CDR3 nucleotide sequence: TGTGCCAGCTCGGTTGTCGGGGGCCGCAACGAGCAGTACTTC. This encodes CASSVVGGRNEQYF.

The chain has TRBV21-1 and TRBJ1-4; the table's D gene call, TRBD1, was not cross checked with the DNA. TRBV21-1 is an annotated pseudogene. This CDR3 spans 16 amino acids. CDR3 DNA: TGTGCCAGCAGCAAATTCCACAGAAGAATCTATGAAAAACTGTTTTTT. It specifies CASSKFHRRIYEKLFF.

This chain connects TRBV6-5 to TRBJ1-5; D not resolved. The CDR3 length is 14 residues. Germline V CDR1 and CDR2: MNHEY, SVGAGI. Trimming pared 5 bases from V and 4 bases from J, leaving 12 bases between. CDR3 sequence: CASSEVWLNQPQHF. CDR3 nucleotides: TGTGCCAGCAGTGAAGTTTGGCTGAATCAGCCCCAGCATTTT.

The chain combines TRBV27 with TRBJ1-2; 7 nucleotides align to TRBD1. The CDR3 length is 14 residues. Per germline, CDR1 MNHEY and CDR2 SMNVEV (reference sequence). V gave up 5 bases and J gave up 7 bases; unmatched junction bases: 10. The CDR3 DNA is TGTGCCAGCAGTCTGAGACAGGGTACGGGTGGCTACACCTTC. This sequence encodes CASSLRQGTGGYTF.

V gene TRBV7-7 combines with J gene TRBJ2-5; 8 bases fit TRBD1. Germline trimming cut 1 base from V and 5 bases from J; bases unmatched to any gene: 6. This CDR3 contains 15 residues. CDR1 is SSHAT and CDR2 is FNYEAQ in the germline V gene (reference sequence). The CDR3 loop is CASSLGTGSRETQYF. CDR3 nucleotides: TGTGCCAGCAGCTTAGGGACAGGGAGCCGGGAGACCCAGTACTTC.

The rearrangement joins TRBV6-5 to TRBJ2-7; D possibly corresponds to TRBD2 (6 bases). Germline V gene data show CDR1 as MNHEY and CDR2 as SVGAGI. V lost 5 bases and J lost 6, with 17 bases in between. This CDR3 spans 14 amino acids. CDR3 sequence (DNA): TGTGCCAGCAGTCGAAGTGGGGGGTCCATCGAGCAGTACTTC. Its translation is CASSRSGGSIEQYF.

The chain carries TRBV5-1 and TRBJ1-5, with TRBD1 as a possible D gene (5 bases). This CDR3 is built from 14 residues. V dropped 2 bases and J dropped 4 bases, with 10 bases sitting between them. In germline, CDR1 is SGHRS, CDR2 YFSETQ. The CDR3 reads CASSLRGGNQPQHF. The CDR3, as DNA: TGCGCCAGCAGCTTAAGGGGCGGTAATCAGCCCCAGCATTTT.

This clone turned up a few times. This chain joins TRBV5-1 and TRBJ2-3; 8 bases fit TRBD2. The V and J ends lost 0 bases and 14 bases, in that order; junction bases with no gene match: 8. The CDR3 is 13 amino acids. Germline CDR1 reads SGHRS; CDR2 reads YFSETQ. The CDR3 DNA reads as TGCGCCAGCAGCTTGGATAGCGGGATGTTAACGTATTTT. This gives the protein CASSLDSGMLTYF.

This clone counts as medium-sized. The CDR3 here is CASSPGAGNYGYTF. Here the CDR3 DNA reads TGTGCCAGCTCGCCGGGGGCAGGCAACTATGGCTACACCTTC. The rearrangement joins TRBV18 to TRBJ1-2; the D gene is possibly TRBD1 (6 bases). V lost 6 bases and J 2 bases, leaving 13 bases between the germline ends. The CDR3 totals 14 residues. Looked up from germline, CDR1 is KGHSH and CDR2 is LQKENI.

The chain links TRBV7-8 to TRBJ2-5; D is perhaps TRBD1 (5 bases). The ends were cut back, 4 bases at V and 2 bases at J, with 8 bases in the middle. Germline CDR1 is SGHVS and CDR2 is FQNEAQ. The CDR3 contains 13 residues. The chain's CDR3 is CASSSRVQETQYF. CDR3 nucleotide sequence: TGTGCCAGCAGCTCCAGGGTTCAAGAGACCCAGTACTTC.